The next 28 T cell receptor beta chains were all read from a single sample in a study of shared clonotypes between healthy human individuals (dated by TCRdb to 2018 to 2021). The library was prepared using the immunoSEQ multiplex PCR assay. Here the immuneACCESS table is served through TCRdb, limited to in-frame sequences with V and J called. Missing clones are a known gap in these copies; in checked studies unresolved V genes cover under half, and the rest lacks a known reason. This sample is represented by a few million clones; 85% to 95% of them were singletons. The ten largest account for roughly 0.14% of the sample. The sample comprised naive CD4+ T cells sorted from blood. The cell subset or site tag for this specimen amounts to: CD45RA+ positively selected. The receptors were sampled from a man younger than 30 in good health.

The rearrangement links TRBV11-2 to TRBJ2-3; TRBD2 might be the D (6 bases). V was shortened by 5 bases and J by 3 bases, with 18 bases between the two germline ends. CDR3 size: 16 residues. The germline gives CDR1 SGHAT, CDR2 FQNNGV. The CDR3 DNA reads TGTGCCAGCAGCCCTAGAGGCGGGATCGGAACAGATACGCAGTATTTT. This gives the protein CASSPRGGIGTDTQYF.

The chain joins TRBV7-2 to TRBJ1-1; D possibly corresponds to TRBD1 (6 bases). The germline V gene encodes CDR1 SGHTA and CDR2 FQGNSA. Trimming left V 5 bases short and J 1 base short, with 14 bases between. The CDR3 length is 15 residues. In nucleotides, the CDR3 is TGTGCCAGCAGCCCCTACAGGGTGCGGAACACTGAAGCTTTCTTT. It is translated as CASSPYRVRNTEAFF. Filled out from reference TRBV7-2 and TRBJ1-1, the complete variable domain reads GAGVSQSPSNKVTEKGKDVELRCDPISGHTALYWYRQSLGQGLEFLIYFQGNSAPDKSGLPSDRFSAERTGGSVSTLTIQRTQQEDSAVYLCASSPYRVRNTEAFFGQGTRLTVV.

This clone was observed a handful of times. The rearrangement joins TRBV18 to TRBJ1-2, with TRBD1 identical over 11 bases. Germline V gives CDR1 KGHSH, CDR2 LQKENI. CDR3 size: 15 residues. V lost 4 bases, J lost 4 bases, and 5 bases stayed unmatched. CDR3 nucleotide sequence: TGTGCCAGCTCACTTGGACAGGGGGCCGGCTATGGCTACACCTTC. Translated, it gives CASSLGQGAGYGYTF. The full variable domain, in which reference TRBV18 and TRBJ1-2 provide the parts outside the CDR3, is NAGVMQNPRHLVRRRGQEARLRCSPMKGHSHVYWYRQLPEEGLKFMVYLQKENIIDESGMPKERFSAEFPKEGPSILRIQQVVRGDSAAYFCASSLGQGAGYGYTFGSGTRLTVV.

The J gene is TRBJ1-3, the V gene TRBV5-5; the D gene is possibly TRBD1 (5 bases). The CDR3 has 15 amino acids. With 4 bases removed from V and 0 bases from J, the gap between germline ends came to 11 bases. CDR1 SGHKS and CDR2 YYEKEE come from the germline V gene (reference sequence). Written as DNA, the CDR3 is TGTGCCAGCAGCCTCGACAGAGGCTCTGGAAACACCATATATTTT. This gives the protein CASSLDRGSGNTIYF. Variable domain in full (rest from reference TRBV5-5 and TRBJ1-3): DAGVTQSPTHLIKTRGQQVTLRCSPISGHKSVSWYQQVLGQGPQFIFQYYEKEERGRGNFPDRFSARQFPNYSSELNVNALLLGDSALYLCASSLDRGSGNTIYFGEGSWLTVV.

The V gene is TRBV5-8, the J gene TRBJ2-3, with 10 bases that match TRBD1. V was pared by 4 bases and J by 4 bases, with 6 bases of the junction left unmatched. This CDR3 region has 15 residues. Germline V gives CDR1 SGHTS, CDR2 YDEGEE. CDR3: CASSPWTGGSDTQYF. For the CDR3, the DNA is TGTGCCAGCAGCCCGTGGACAGGGGGTTCAGATACGCAGTATTTT.

The chain employs TRBV28 and TRBJ1-1; D possibly corresponds to TRBD1 (5 bases). In germline, CDR1 is MDHEN, CDR2 SYDVKM. The length of the CDR3 is 13 residues. Trimming took 8 bases from V and 1 from J, leaving 11 bases between them. CDR3 sequence: CASQGAGNTEAFF. CDR3 nucleotide sequence: TGTGCCAGCCAAGGGGCAGGGAACACTGAAGCTTTCTTT.

This chain connects TRBV25-1 to TRBJ2-1; 13 positions agree with TRBD2. The ends lost 6 bases at V and 15 bases at J; junction bases unmatched: 14. The CDR3 extends over 15 amino acids. The germline CDR1 and CDR2 sequences are MGHDK and SYGVNS. The DNA for the CDR3 is TGTGCCAGCAGCCCCTCCGGGACTAGCGGGACTCACCGGTTCTTC. It encodes CASSPSGTSGTHRFF.

The V and J genes are TRBV7-2 and TRBJ2-5, with D possibly being TRBD2 (5 bases). The length of the CDR3 is 14 residues. V was cut by 4 bases and J by 0 bases, with 9 bases left in between. The germline gives CDR1 SGHTA, CDR2 FQGNSA. CDR3 in amino acids: CASSSKRYQETQYF. CDR3 nucleotides: TGTGCCAGCAGCTCTAAGCGGTACCAAGAGACCCAGTACTTC.

V gene TRBV19 combines with J gene TRBJ1-2; D remains unclear. V lost 5 bases and J lost 3, with 16 bases in between. The CDR3 totals 15 residues. The germline V gene has CDR1 LNHDA and CDR2 SQIVND (reference sequence). The CDR3 loop is CASSPEIGGYYGYTF. In DNA form, the CDR3 reads TGTGCCAGTAGTCCCGAGATTGGAGGGTACTATGGCTACACCTTC.

V is TRBV10-3 and J is TRBJ2-3, with TRBD2 matching 8 bases. After removal of 5 bases from V and 4 bases from J, the junction contained 8 bases not matched to a gene. Germline CDR1 ENHRY, CDR2 SYGVKD. The CDR3 consists of 15 residues. The CDR3 spells CAISPGTSAADTQYF. The CDR3 region has the DNA TGTGCCATCAGTCCCGGGACTAGTGCAGCAGATACGCAGTATTTT.

The rearrangement joins TRBV30 to TRBJ2-6; D is undetermined. Germline loops: CDR1 GTSNPN, CDR2 SVGIG (reference sequence). The CDR3 length is 14 residues. V shed 2 bases and J shed 4 bases, with 9 bases lying between them. The CDR3 reads CAWSSPRGANVLTF. The CDR3 coding sequence is TGTGCCTGGAGTTCCCCTAGGGGGGCCAACGTCCTGACTTTC.

About this clone: The sample contains more than one DNA sequence encoding this CDR3. This chain joins TRBV29-1 and TRBJ1-1, with D possibly TRBD1 on 6 matching bases. Trimming pared 4 bases from V and 1 base from J, leaving 10 bases between. CDR1 and CDR2 (germline): SQVTM, ANQGSEA. The CDR3 has 13 amino acids. CDR3 sequence (DNA): TGCAGCGTTGGAAGGGGGGGGAACACTGAAGCTTTCTTT. It specifies CSVGRGGNTEAFF.

The rearrangement links TRBV6-5 to TRBJ1-5; D might be TRBD1 (5 bases). Per germline, CDR1 MNHEY and CDR2 SVGAGI. The ends were cut back, 0 bases at V and 4 bases at J, with 10 bases in the middle. This CDR3 spans 15 amino acids. Written as DNA, the CDR3 is TGTGCCAGCAGTTACTCGAATGGGGGGAATCAGCCCCAGCATTTT. Its translation is CASSYSNGGNQPQHF.

This chain connects TRBV6-5 to TRBJ1-4; D is undetermined. Germline values: CDR1 MNHEY, CDR2 SVGAGI. Trimming stripped 0 bases from V and 7 bases from J, with 9 bases between. This CDR3 is 14 amino acids long. The CDR3 loop is CASSYSKGTEKLFF. The CDR3 DNA reads as TGTGCCAGCAGTTACTCGAAGGGAACTGAAAAACTGTTTTTT.

The J gene is TRBJ1-5, the V gene TRBV7-2, with D perhaps TRBD1 (6 bases). The CDR3 contains 12 residues. The V end was cut by 4 bases, the J end by 7 bases, with 8 bases between. Germline V gene lookup returns CDR1 SGHTA and CDR2 FQGNSA. The CDR3 nucleotides read TGTGCCAGCAGCTCCACAGGGCAGCCCCAGCATTTT. Residues: CASSSTGQPQHF.

The V call is TRBV4-1, the J call TRBJ2-2; D remains unclear. CDR1 and CDR2 from the germline V gene are MGHRA and YSYEKL. The CDR3 is 16 residues long. Deletions cut 0 bases from V and 0 bases from J, with 8 bases between. CDR3 coding DNA: TGCGCCAGCAGCCAAGAAGGTGCGACGAACACCGGGGAGCTGTTTTTT. Its translation is CASSQEGATNTGELFF.

As for this clone: Other nucleotide sequences in the sample specify the same CDR3. The chain employs TRBV5-1 and TRBJ2-5, with 9 bases identical to TRBD1. CDR1 is SGHRS and CDR2 is YFSETQ in the germline V gene. This CDR3 region has 15 residues. J lost 2 bases, V lost 0 bases, and 2 bases had no gene match. CDR3 amino acids: CASSLGDRDQETQYF. CDR3 DNA sequence: TGCGCCAGCAGCTTGGGGGACAGGGATCAAGAGACCCAGTACTTC.

V is TRBV18 and J is TRBJ2-7; 11 nucleotides align to TRBD2. CDR3 size: 14 residues. J was trimmed by 3 bases and V by 6 bases; bases with no gene match: 4. Per germline, CDR1 KGHSH and CDR2 LQKENI. As DNA, the CDR3 is TGTGCCAGCTCCACTAGCGGGAGTTTCTACGAGCAGTACTTC. Its protein product is CASSTSGSFYEQYF.

This rearrangement joins TRBV25-1 to TRBJ2-3; D might be TRBD1 (5 bases). CDR1 and CDR2 (germline): MGHDK, SYGVNS. Deletions cut 11 bases from V and 3 bases from J, with 12 bases between. The CDR3 contains 12 residues. CDR3 bases: TGTGCCTCGGGTAGGGGAACAGATACGCAGTATTTT. Translated, it gives CASGRGTDTQYF.

The chain employs TRBV30 and TRBJ2-1; D unclear. The CDR3 is 12 amino acids. The germline V and J ends were trimmed by 0 bases and 9 bases, with 9 bases remaining between them. The germline gives CDR1 GTSNPN, CDR2 SVGIG (reference sequence). The CDR3 region has the DNA TGTGCCTGGAGTGTAATACCTGGTGAGCAGTTCTTC. Translating it yields CAWSVIPGEQFF.

This clone has only one observation. The chain carries TRBV30 and TRBJ2-5, with 13 nucleotides matching TRBD2. Unmatched junction bases numbered 7, after V lost 5 bases and J lost 1 base. This CDR3 has 16 amino acids. Germline lookup yields CDR1 GTSNPN and CDR2 SVGIG (reference sequence). CDR3 nucleotides: TGTGCCTGGTCCTCGGGACTAGCGGGGATCCAAGAGACCCAGTACTTC. This codes for CAWSSGLAGIQETQYF.

Here the CDR3 reads CASSLDRAGSPLHF. The CDR3 bases are TGTGCCAGCAGCTTGGACAGGGCGGGTTCACCCCTCCACTTT. This sequence joins TRBV7-2 and TRBJ1-6, with 8 nucleotides matching TRBD1. V lost 3 bases, J lost 9 bases, and 4 bases stayed unmatched. This CDR3 is 14 amino acids long. CDR1 and CDR2 (germline): SGHTA, FQGNSA. Together with reference TRBV7-2 and TRBJ1-6, the CDR3 gives the full variable domain: GAGVSQSPSNKVTEKGKDVELRCDPISGHTALYWYRQSLGQGLEFLIYFQGNSAPDKSGLPSDRFSAERTGGSVSTLTIQRTQQEDSAVYLCASSLDRAGSPLHFGNGTRLTVT.

V gene TRBV6-6 combines with J gene TRBJ2-7; 9 nucleotides match TRBD1. There are 14 residues in the CDR3. Trimming removed 6 bases from V and 5 bases from J; junction bases left unmatched: 8. The V gene's germline CDR1 is MNHNY and CDR2 SVGAGI (reference sequence). CDR3 DNA sequence: TGTGCCAGCAGCTGGGACAGGGCGAGGGACGAGCAGTACTTC. Encoded protein: CASSWDRARDEQYF.

This chain joins TRBV2 and TRBJ2-5, with a tentative D call TRBD1 (5 bases). The ends were cut back, 4 bases at V and 5 bases at J, with 14 bases in the middle. This CDR3 is 14 amino acids long. Germline V lookup: CDR1 SNHLY, CDR2 FYNNEI. CDR3 sequence: CASSADTGGETQYF. The CDR3 nucleotides are TGTGCCAGCAGTGCGGACACCGGTGGGGAGACCCAGTACTTC.

The V call is TRBV7-9, the J call TRBJ2-5; D is possibly TRBD1 (6 bases). V lost 1 base to trimming and J lost 4 bases, with 19 bases between them. CDR1 SEHNR and CDR2 FQNEAQ come from the germline V gene (reference sequence). The CDR3 loop spans 17 amino acids. This CDR3 is CASSLGSQGRKGETQYF. The CDR3 coding sequence is TGTGCCAGCAGCTTAGGATCGCAGGGGAGAAAGGGAGAGACCCAGTACTTC. The full variable domain, rest sourced from reference TRBV7-9 and TRBJ2-5, is DTGVSQNPRHKITKRGQNVTFRCDPISEHNRLYWYRQTLGQGPEFLTYFQNEAQLEKSRLLSDRFSAERPKGSFSTLEIQRTEQGDSAMYLCASSLGSQGRKGETQYFGPGTRLLVL.

Only one count was recorded for this clone. The V gene is TRBV4-3, the J gene TRBJ1-4; unclear D gene. The CDR3 has 14 amino acids. Looked up from germline, CDR1 is LGHNA and CDR2 is YSLEER. V shed 3 bases and J shed 6 bases, with 11 bases lying between them. CDR3 residues: CASSQLNSDEKLFF. The CDR3 DNA sequence: TGCGCCAGCAGCCAGCTTAATTCGGATGAAAAACTGTTTTTT.

This clone was recorded only once. V gene TRBV7-9 combines with J gene TRBJ2-7, with TRBD2 matching 7 bases. The germline V gene encodes CDR1 SEHNR and CDR2 FQNEAQ (reference sequence). V shed 5 bases and J 6 bases; nucleotides not matched to a gene: 4. The CDR3 sequence is 12 residues long. CDR3 in amino acids: CASSATGGEQYF. Written as DNA, the CDR3 is TGTGCCAGCAGCGCGACGGGGGGCGAGCAGTACTTC.

The chain carries TRBV20-1 and TRBJ2-3, with D uncertain. CDR1 and CDR2 (germline): DFQATT, SNEGSKA (reference sequence). V was trimmed by 6 bases and J by 5 bases, leaving 9 bases between them. The CDR3 covers 11 residues. The CDR3 DNA reads TGCAGTGCCTACCCCGAAGATACGCAGTATTTT. It codes for CSAYPEDTQYF.